The sequence of this TCR beta chain was determined in a study of T cells in Graves' hyperthyroidism and ophthalmopathy. As for the study in general: Sampling of peripheral blood happened at initial diagnosis, prior to any treatment.

What was amplified from RNA transcripts were TCR beta CDR3 regions. The HTBI primer set was used in a first-round RT-PCR of the TCR CDR3. TCRdb processed the multiplex PCR reads anew with MiXCR; each CDR3 protein has one entry. Of about 590,000 distinct CDR3 sequences listed, approximately 14% are singletons. This clonotype was counted ten times or more. No antigen is known for it. The CDR3 length is 13 residues. Looked up from germline, CDR1 is MDHEN and CDR2 is SYDVKM. Each diagnosis was grounded in clinical symptoms, serum thyroxine and TRAb, thyroid ultrasound, and orbital computed tomography. Study-wide results and limits: Most thyroid clonotypes expanded above 0.001 were also detected in blood. A model of 13 V-J pairs discriminated ophthalmopathy from stable hyperthyroidism.

The rearrangement uses TRBV28 and TRBJ2-7; D possibly corresponds to TRBD2 (7 bases). Sequenced material: blood. The sequence came from a woman aged 25 to 39 with Graves' hyperthyroidism. The CDR3 nucleotides read TGTGCGATCCAAGCGGGGACAAACTACGAGCAGTACTTC. Protein product: CAIQAGTNYEQYF.